This paragraph covers one T cell receptor beta chain sequence. One end of the junction does not line up with germline, which may come from a read error. The data were obtained in a study of OX40 agonist ivuxolimab in advanced cancers. Some clones are missing from TCRdb's copy, which holds only in-frame ones; the method was immunoSEQ multiplex PCR. The profile shows about 55,000 clones, roughly 90% of them singletons. The clonotype was recovered from an adult with an advanced solid tumor such as melanoma, head and neck, liver or kidney cancer. The specimen was CD4+ or CD8+ T cells sorted from blood, collected in a trial of the OX40 agonist ivuxolimab.

DNA for the CDR3: TGTGCTAGCAGCTTAGGGGGACTGGGCACAGATACGCAGTATTTT. This encodes CASSLGGLGTDTQYF. The chain combines TRBV7-7 with TRBJ2-3, with D perhaps being TRBD1 or TRBD2 (6 bases each). CDR1 and CDR2 (germline): SSHAT, FNYEAQ (reference sequence). This CDR3 has 15 amino acids.